Each of the 21 T cell receptor beta chains below was sequenced from the same sample in a study of tumor-infiltrating lymphocytes in primary liver carcinoma. Unsorted bulk tissue (about 18-30 mg) underwent RNA and DNA co-extraction. A primer matching the constant region was used to make TCR beta cDNA from 450 to 500 ng of total RNA. A slightly modified ARM-PCR protocol with three nested multiplex PCR rounds produced these TCR beta libraries. A C-beta reverse primer and TRBV1-TRBV30 forward primers served in each of the first two PCR rounds, at 10 cycles apiece. TCRdb reprocessed the multiplex PCR reads via MiXCR and lists one record per CDR3 protein. The sample records about 100,000 distinct CDR3 sequences, about 73% being singletons. The material sequenced was tumor-adjacent normal liver tissue. The receptors originated from a man in his forties or fifties with primary liver carcinoma and hepatitis B virus infection.

This clonotype was picked up many times. The CDR3 spells CASSQGLAGGAAEQYF. DNA for the CDR3: TGCGCCAGCAGCCAGGGACTAGCGGGAGGAGCCGCCGAGCAGTACTTC. The chain employs TRBV10-1 and TRBJ2-7, with TRBD2 identical over 15 bases. The CDR3 extends over 16 amino acids. Germline lookup yields CDR1 WNHNN and CDR2 SYGVQD (reference sequence). V lost 6 bases to trimming and J lost 6 bases; unmatched junction nucleotides: 9.

Concerning this clonotype itself: This clone may be a read error of a much larger clone one base away. The rearrangement joins TRBV2 to TRBJ2-7; TRBD2 might be the D (5 bases). The CDR3 is made up of 14 amino acids. V lost 5 bases and J lost 6, with 17 bases in between. Looked up from germline, CDR1 is SNHLY and CDR2 is FYNNEI. This chain's CDR3 is CASSMTRTAAEQYF. As DNA, the CDR3 is TGTGCCAGCAGTATGACCAGGACTGCTGCCGAGCAGTACTTC.

About this clonotype itself: The junction departs from germline at one end; a sequencing error may be responsible. The chain carries TRBV11-2 and TRBJ2-1, with 8 bases lining up with TRBD2. The CDR3 extends over 15 amino acids. The germline CDR1 and CDR2 sequences are SGHAT and FQNNGV. CDR3 DNA sequence: TGTGCCAGCAGCGGTAGCGGGAACTCCTACAATGAGCAGTTCTTT. Translated: CASSGSGNSYNEQFF.

This clonotype was recorded once. Since a much larger clone is just one base distant, this may be a read error. The CDR3 sequence: CTSSRQGDYGYTF. The CDR3 DNA sequence: TGTACCAGCAGCCGACAGGGAGACTATGGCTACACCTTC. The chain is built from TRBV6-1 and TRBJ1-2, with 7 positions matching TRBD1. This CDR3 contains 13 residues. CDR1 and CDR2 (germline): MNHNS, SASEGT.

As concerns this clonotype: Mismatch with germline at one junction end may stem from a read error. The chain employs TRBV12-3 or TRBV12-4 and TRBJ2-7; D is ambiguous. The CDR3 contains 14 residues. CDR3 bases: TGTGCCAGCAGTACCCAAAACGGCGCCTACGTGCAGTACTTC. Encoded protein: CASSTQNGAYVQYF.

In the case of this clonotype: A read error may produce the germline difference seen at one junction end. This chain joins TRBV29-1 and TRBJ2-5; D is unresolved. Germline-derived CDR1 and CDR2 are SQVTM and ANQGSEA. This CDR3 comprises 12 residues. CDR3: CGACRSQETQYF. CDR3 nucleotides: TGTGGCGCCTGCAGGAGCCAAGAGACCCAGTACTTC.

To note about this clonotype: A read error may account for a junction end that differs from germline. The chain uses TRBV28 and TRBJ1-2, with D perhaps TRBD1 (6 bases). The germline CDR1 and CDR2 sequences are MDHEN and SYDVKM. This CDR3 is built from 12 residues. The CDR3 region has the DNA TGTGCCACCGGCAGGGGCGAGAGAGGCTATACCTTC. This codes for CATGRGERGYTF.

Notes on this clonotype: Germline and junction disagree at one end, which may indicate a read error. This rearrangement joins TRBV4-1 to TRBJ2-5; 7 bases are a match to TRBD2. Germline V lookup: CDR1 MGHRA, CDR2 YSYEKL. The CDR3 is 15 residues long. This chain's CDR3 is CASSQGLTGGLTQYF. In DNA, the CDR3 is TGCGCCAGTAGCCAAGGACTAACGGGAGGTCTGACCCAGTACTTC.

The rearrangement uses TRBV6-6 and TRBJ1-1, with D possibly being TRBD1 (6 bases). The CDR3 loop spans 13 amino acids. Germline V CDR1 and CDR2: MNHNY, SVGAGI (reference sequence). V shed 6 bases and J shed 7 bases, with 15 bases lying between them. CDR3 protein: CASSLGQYNEAFF. As DNA, the CDR3 is TGTGCCAGCAGCCTCGGACAGTATAATGAAGCTTTCTTT.

The gene calls are TRBV30 and TRBJ1-1; no clear D. The CDR3 contains 14 residues. Germline V lookup: CDR1 GTSNPN, CDR2 SVGIG (reference sequence). The V gene lost 1 base and the J gene lost 2 bases, with 11 bases spanning the gap. The CDR3 DNA follows: TGTGCCTGGAGTGCCCTGCTCGCCAACACTGAAGCTTTCTTT. It encodes CAWSALLANTEAFF.

This chain uses TRBV28 with TRBJ2-1; D is perhaps TRBD1 or TRBD2 (6 bases each). The germline CDR1 and CDR2 sequences are MDHEN and SYDVKM. The CDR3 is made up of 17 amino acids. The V end lost 4 bases, the J end lost 2 bases, and 18 bases lay between the germline ends. CDR3 loop: CASSSGVGTPTYNEQFF. The DNA for the CDR3 is TGTGCCAGCAGTTCAGGGGTCGGGACTCCCACCTACAATGAGCAGTTCTTC.

This clonotype has only a few counts. This may arise from a read error, as a much more abundant clone is one base away. The J gene is TRBJ2-7, the V gene TRBV10-2; 7 positions match TRBD2. The J segment lost 6 bases and the V segment lost 7 bases, leaving 12 bases of the junction unmatched. CDR3 size: 14 residues. Germline lookup yields CDR1 WSHSY and CDR2 SAAADI. CDR3 sequence reads: CASTKLARETEQYF. Written as DNA, the CDR3 is TGCGCCAGCACCAAACTAGCGAGAGAAACCGAGCAGTACTTC.

For this clonotype: A read error may account for a junction end that differs from germline. The J gene is TRBJ2-1, the V gene TRBV28; no clear D. Per germline, CDR1 MDHEN and CDR2 SYDVKM. The CDR3 has 14 amino acids. CDR3 nucleotide sequence: TGTGCCAGCGGTTTGAATCTTTCCTACAATGAGCAGTTCTTC. It yields the protein CASGLNLSYNEQFF. Full variable domain (missing parts from reference TRBV28 and TRBJ2-1): DVKVTQSSRYLVKRTGEKVFLECVQDMDHENMFWYRQDPGLGLRLIYFSYDVKMKEKGDIPEGYSVSREKKERFSLILESASTNQTSMYLCASGLNLSYNEQFFGPGTRLTVL.

To note about this clonotype: A read error may account for a junction end that differs from germline. The V call is TRBV14, the J call TRBJ1-2; 7 nucleotides match TRBD1. The CDR3 spans 14 residues. Germline V gene sequence: CDR1 SGHDN, CDR2 FVKESK. Here the CDR3 reads CASGQYGTASPLTF. DNA for the CDR3: TGTGCCAGCGGTCAATATGGGACAGCCTCCCCCCTCACATTC.

A few counts support this clonotype. The J gene is TRBJ1-2, the V gene TRBV2; D might be TRBD1 (6 bases). The CDR3 totals 13 residues. The V and J ends lost 4 bases and 5 bases respectively, with 11 bases between them. From germline, CDR1 is SNHLY and CDR2 FYNNEI. Here the CDR3 reads CASSAETGYGYTF. The CDR3, as DNA: TGTGCCAGCAGTGCGGAGACAGGATATGGCTACACCTTC. Full variable domain (missing parts from reference TRBV2 and TRBJ1-2): EPEVTQTPSHQVTQMGQEVILRCVPISNHLYFYWYRQILGQKVEFLVSFYNNEISEKSEIFDDQFSVERPDGSNFTLKIRSTKLEDSAMYFCASSAETGYGYTFGSGTRLTVV.

This clonotype was recorded a few times. The chain carries TRBV28 and TRBJ1-5; unclear D gene. Per the germline V gene, CDR1 is MDHEN and CDR2 is SYDVKM. The CDR3 length is 15 residues. V shed 2 bases and J shed 0 bases, with 8 bases lying between them. The CDR3 nucleotides are TGTGCCAGCAGTTTAATCGGGCCTAGCAATCAGCCCCAGCATTTT. It is translated as CASSLIGPSNQPQHF.

In the case of this clonotype: This could be a read error, since a much larger clone is one nucleotide away. This sequence joins TRBV30 and TRBJ1-4, with D possibly being TRBD1 (5 bases). Germline loops: CDR1 GTSNPN, CDR2 SVGIG (reference sequence). CDR3 length equals 14 residues. CDR3 sequence: CALSRSGAGEKLFF. As DNA, the CDR3 is TGTGCCTTGAGTCGTTCCGGGGCCGGGGAAAAACTGTTTTTT.

This clonotype has ten or more counts. The gene calls are TRBV6-1 and TRBJ2-7, with D tentatively TRBD2 (6 bases). The V end was cut by 10 bases, the J end by 0 bases, with 10 bases between. This CDR3 comprises 12 residues. CDR1 is MNHNS and CDR2 is SASEGT in the germline V gene. The CDR3 DNA follows: TGTGCCACCGGGGGTTACTCCTACGAGCAGTACTTC. Translating gives CATGGYSYEQYF.

Comment on this clonotype: Since a much larger clone is just one base distant, this may be a read error. V is TRBV5-5 and J is TRBJ2-6, with D perhaps matching TRBD1 (5 bases). CDR1 SGHKS and CDR2 YYEKEE come from the germline V gene (reference sequence). CDR3 length: 15 amino acids. CDR3 nucleotides: TGTGCCAGCAGCTTGTATGCCTCTGGGGCCAACATCCTGACTTTC. Translation gives CASSLYASGANILTF.

About this clonotype: Since the CDR3 does not end with the conserved phenylalanine or tryptophan, this likely comes from a read error. The V and J genes are TRBV11-2 and TRBJ2-3; D is undetermined. Germline V gene data show CDR1 as SGHAT and CDR2 as FQNNGV. There are 12 residues in the CDR3. The CDR3 loop is CASSLRTDTQYL. The CDR3 nucleotides are TGTGCCAGCAGCCTACGCACAGATACACAGTATTTA.

Note on this clonotype: In this CDR3 the conserved last residue, phenylalanine or tryptophan, is missing, so a read error is likely. The DNA is omitted, as the CDR3 cannot be located on it reliably, and the CDR3 follows TCRdb's listing. The chain links TRBV12-3 or TRBV12-4 to TRBJ2-5; the table's D call, TRBD1, was not checked against the DNA. Counting both end residues, the CDR3 totals 15 amino acids. The CDR3 loop reads CASSSGGGWEETQCL.